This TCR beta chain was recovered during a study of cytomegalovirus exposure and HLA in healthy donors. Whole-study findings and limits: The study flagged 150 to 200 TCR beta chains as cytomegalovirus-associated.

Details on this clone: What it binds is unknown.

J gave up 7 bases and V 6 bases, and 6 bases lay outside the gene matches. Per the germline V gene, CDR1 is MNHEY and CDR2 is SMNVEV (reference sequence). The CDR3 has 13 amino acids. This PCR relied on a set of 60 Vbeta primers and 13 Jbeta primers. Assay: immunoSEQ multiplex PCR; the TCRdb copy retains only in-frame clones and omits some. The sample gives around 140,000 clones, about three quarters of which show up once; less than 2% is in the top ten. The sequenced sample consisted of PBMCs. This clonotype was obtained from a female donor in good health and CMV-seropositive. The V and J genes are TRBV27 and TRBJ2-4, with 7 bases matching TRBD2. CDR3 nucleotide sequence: TGTGCCAGCAGCCAGGACGGGGGGAACATTCAGTACTTC. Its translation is CASSQDGGNIQYF.